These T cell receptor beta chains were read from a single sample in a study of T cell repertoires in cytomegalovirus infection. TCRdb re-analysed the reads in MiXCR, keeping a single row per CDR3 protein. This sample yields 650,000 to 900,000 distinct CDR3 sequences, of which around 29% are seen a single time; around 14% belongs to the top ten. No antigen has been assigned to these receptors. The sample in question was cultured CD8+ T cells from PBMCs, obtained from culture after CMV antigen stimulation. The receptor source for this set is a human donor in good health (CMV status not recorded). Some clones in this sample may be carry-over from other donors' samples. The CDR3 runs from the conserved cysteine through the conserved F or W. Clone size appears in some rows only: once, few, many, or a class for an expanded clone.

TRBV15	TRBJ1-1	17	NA	CATSSGIRGSMNTEAFF
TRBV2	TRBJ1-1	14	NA	CASSVAGDGTEAFF
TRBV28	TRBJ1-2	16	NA	CASSFSRHDRGLGNTF
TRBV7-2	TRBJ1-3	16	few	CASSLAGKSSGNTIYF
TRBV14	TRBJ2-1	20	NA	CASSQDFTSGGYLSYNEQFF
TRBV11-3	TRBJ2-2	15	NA	CASSSRDYNTGELFF
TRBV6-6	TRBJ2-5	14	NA	CASSFGTVGETQYF
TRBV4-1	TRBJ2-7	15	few	CASSLLAGGNYEQYF
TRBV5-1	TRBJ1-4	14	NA	CASSRKGASEKLFF
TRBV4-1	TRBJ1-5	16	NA	CASSQGLRADNQPQHF
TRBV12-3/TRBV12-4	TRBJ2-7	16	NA	CASSYGAYLATYEQYF
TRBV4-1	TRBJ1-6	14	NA	CASWGREGNSPLHF
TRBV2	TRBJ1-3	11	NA	CAATSGNTIYF
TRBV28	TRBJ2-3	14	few	CASSTSIVADTQYF
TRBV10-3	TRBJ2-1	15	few	CAIMITSGGAYEQFF
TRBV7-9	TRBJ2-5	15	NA	CASSFSPGGGETQYF
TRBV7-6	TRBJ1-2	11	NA	CASSSQQGYTF
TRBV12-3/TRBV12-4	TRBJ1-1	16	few	CASSFPLTTGYTEAFF
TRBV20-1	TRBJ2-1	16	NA	CSARPKQGASYNEQFF
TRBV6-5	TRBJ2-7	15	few	CASSYSTGEIGEQYF
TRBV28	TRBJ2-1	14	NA	CASSPRVSQREQFF
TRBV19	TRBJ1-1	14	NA	CASSIGRGSTEAFF
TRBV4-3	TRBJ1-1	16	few	CASSQATGRSYTEAFF
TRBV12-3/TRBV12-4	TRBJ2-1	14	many	CASSLSGFYNEQFF
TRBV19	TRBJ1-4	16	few	CASSSGTVTGGEKLFF
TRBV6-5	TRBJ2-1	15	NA	CASSYSRDTYNEQFF
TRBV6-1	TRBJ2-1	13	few	CASSPLNEGEQFF
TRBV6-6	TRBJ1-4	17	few	CASSSPEQGGSNEKLFF
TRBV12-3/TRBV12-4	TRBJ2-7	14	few	CASSRLGGSYEQYF
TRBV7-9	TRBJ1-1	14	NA	CASSIPGPLFEAFF
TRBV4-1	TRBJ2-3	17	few	CASSQPGLAGGADTQYF
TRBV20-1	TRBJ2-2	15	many	CPRGGLAGGTGELFF
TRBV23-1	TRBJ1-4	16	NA	CASSRKEGAVREKLFF
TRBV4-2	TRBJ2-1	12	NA	CASSHQVDEQFF
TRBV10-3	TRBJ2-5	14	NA	CAISEVGGPETQYF
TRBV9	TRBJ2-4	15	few	CASSAKGGFGNIQYF
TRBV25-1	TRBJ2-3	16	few	CASNPPREGGTDTQYF
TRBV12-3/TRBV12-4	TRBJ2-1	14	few	CASAYDRGGNEQFF
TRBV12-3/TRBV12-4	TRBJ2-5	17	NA	CASSFVSQIAAIETQYF
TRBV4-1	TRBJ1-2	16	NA	CASSQDSGGADYGYTF
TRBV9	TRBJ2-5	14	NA	CASSVGGRQETQYF
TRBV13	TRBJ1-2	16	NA	CASSTLAARLPYGYTF
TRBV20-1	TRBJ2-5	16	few	CSASDGAGGYQETQYF
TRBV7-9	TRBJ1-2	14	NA	CAQEKGEGNYGYTF
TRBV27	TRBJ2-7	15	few	CASSLTGTGKYEQYF
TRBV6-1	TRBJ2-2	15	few	CASSHDGGYSGELFF
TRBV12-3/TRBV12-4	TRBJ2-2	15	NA	CASDWEAGRTGELFF